Listed here are 15 T cell receptor beta chains from one sample, sequenced in a study of blood T cell repertoires in COVID-19. Sequenced by immunoSEQ multiplex PCR; TCRdb stores in-frame clones only, minus some. The data contain a few hundred thousand clones, 88% of them seen just once; the ten biggest clones take up about 11%. Sequenced sample: peripheral blood. The receptor set was obtained from a woman aged 25-40 years with COVID-19, enrolled during active disease.

The J gene is TRBJ2-7, the V gene TRBV5-1; 8 bases line up with TRBD2. With V trimmed by 3 bases and J by 7 bases, 12 bases remained unmatched. CDR3 length equals 15 residues. The germline gives CDR1 SGHRS, CDR2 YFSETQ. CDR3: CASSSGTGGAYEQYF. CDR3 coding DNA: TGCGCCAGCAGCTCCGGGACGGGGGGGGCTTATGAGCAGTACTTC.

This rearrangement joins TRBV6-1 to TRBJ1-3; D may be TRBD1 (5 bases). V shed 0 bases and J shed 4 bases, with 16 bases lying between them. Germline CDR1 reads MNHNS; CDR2 reads SASEGT. This CDR3 is built from 17 residues. CDR3 in amino acids: CASSEALRAGIGNTIYF. The CDR3, as DNA: TGTGCCAGCAGTGAAGCGCTTCGGGCAGGGATAGGAAACACCATATATTTT.

This chain links TRBV5-4 with TRBJ2-2; 9 bases align to TRBD2. V gave up 3 bases and J gave up 3 bases; unmatched junction bases: 9. The CDR3 loop spans 17 amino acids. Germline lookup yields CDR1 SGHNT and CDR2 YYREEE (reference sequence). The CDR3 DNA is TGTGCCAGCAGCTCTGGGGTCCTAGCGGGGCACACCGGGGAGCTGTTTTTT. This sequence encodes CASSSGVLAGHTGELFF.

The J gene is TRBJ2-4, the V gene TRBV6-2 or TRBV6-3; D gene unclear. Trimming removed 0 bases at V and 6 bases at J, with 9 bases between. This CDR3 contains 14 residues. CDR1 is MNHEY and CDR2 is SVGEGT in the germline V gene. The CDR3 loop is CASSYSGYGNIQYF. DNA of the CDR3: TGTGCCAGCAGTTACTCCGGGTACGGAAACATTCAGTACTTC.

The rearrangement uses TRBV24-1 and TRBJ2-3, with a weak D call TRBD2 (6 bases). Germline CDR1 is KGHDR and CDR2 is SFDVKD. Between the trimmed V and J ends, which lost 3 bases and 2 bases, there was a span of 8 bases. This CDR3 has 14 residues. The CDR3 region is CATSDGDFTDTQYF. CDR3 in DNA: TGTGCCACCAGTGATGGGGACTTCACAGATACGCAGTATTTT.

The chain's CDR3 is CASSYLGQPQHF. Written as DNA, the CDR3 is TGTGCCAGCAGTTACTTGGGCCAGCCCCAGCATTTT. The chain joins TRBV6-6 to TRBJ1-5; D not certain. Trimming took 1 base from V and 7 from J, leaving 5 bases between them. Germline assignment: CDR1 MNHNY and CDR2 SVGAGI (reference sequence). This CDR3 comprises 12 residues.

This chain uses TRBV10-1 with TRBJ2-1; 12 nucleotides agree with TRBD2. CDR1 is WNHNN and CDR2 is SYGVQD in the germline V gene (reference sequence). J lost 7 bases, V lost 2 bases, and 6 bases had no gene match. This CDR3 comprises 16 residues. CDR3 amino acids: CASSEGLAGGENEQFF. The CDR3, as DNA: TGCGCCAGCAGTGAGGGGCTAGCGGGAGGGGAGAATGAGCAGTTCTTC.

This chain connects TRBV7-9 to TRBJ2-6; tentatively, D is TRBD2 (6 bases). Deletions cut 5 bases from V and 0 bases from J, with 11 bases between. This CDR3 region has 16 residues. The germline V gene encodes CDR1 SEHNR and CDR2 FQNEAQ (reference sequence). The CDR3 sequence is CASSLAGFSGANVLTF. The CDR3 coding sequence is TGTGCCAGCAGCCTGGCGGGGTTCTCTGGGGCCAACGTCCTGACTTTC.

The J gene is TRBJ2-3, the V gene TRBV9; 10 nucleotides agree with TRBD2. Looked up from germline, CDR1 is SGDLS and CDR2 is YYNGEE. The CDR3 loop spans 17 amino acids. V lost 3 bases, J lost 2 bases, and 9 bases stayed unmatched. The CDR3 region has the DNA TGTGCCAGCAGCGCTTCCTCCGGGACTAGCGCCACAGATACGCAGTATTTT. The encoded protein is CASSASSGTSATDTQYF.

The rearrangement joins TRBV6-5 to TRBJ2-7; TRBD2 aligns across 8 bases. The CDR3 covers 11 residues. Germline trimming cut 11 bases from V and 7 bases from J; bases unmatched to any gene: 7. Germline V gives CDR1 MNHEY, CDR2 SVGAGI. CDR3 amino acids: CAGEGLEEQYF. CDR3 bases: TGTGCCGGTGAGGGACTAGAAGAGCAGTACTTC.

V is TRBV7-9 and J is TRBJ2-1; 8 positions match TRBD1. The CDR3 is made up of 14 amino acids. The trim removed 7 bases at V and 0 bases at J, leaving 2 bases unmatched. Germline V gene sequence: CDR1 SEHNR, CDR2 FQNEAQ (reference sequence). The CDR3 sequence is CASTTGGSYNEQFF. CDR3 DNA sequence: TGTGCCAGCACCACAGGGGGCTCCTACAATGAGCAGTTCTTC.

The CDR3 loop reads CASSPWEGGEKLFF. The CDR3 bases are TGTGCCAGCAGTCCCTGGGAGGGAGGTGAAAAACTGTTTTTT. J is TRBJ1-4 and V is TRBV28; D ambiguous. CDR1 is MDHEN and CDR2 is SYDVKM in the germline V gene. V lost 5 bases, J lost 7 bases, and 14 bases lay in between. CDR3 size: 14 residues. The complete variable domain, with remaining parts taken from reference TRBV28 and TRBJ1-4, reads DVKVTQSSRYLVKRTGEKVFLECVQDMDHENMFWYRQDPGLGLRLIYFSYDVKMKEKGDIPEGYSVSREKKERFSLILESASTNQTSMYLCASSPWEGGEKLFFGSGTQLSVL.

The J gene is TRBJ2-2, the V gene TRBV6-2 or TRBV6-3; perhaps TRBD1 as D (8 bases). The V gene's germline CDR1 is MNHEY and CDR2 SVGEGT. This CDR3 spans 15 amino acids. Between the trimmed V and J ends, which lost 9 bases and 5 bases, there was a span of 19 bases. The CDR3 loop reads CASSDRGGRTGELFF. In nucleotides, the CDR3 is TGTGCCAGTAGCGACAGGGGAGGGCGAACCGGGGAGCTGTTTTTT.

The J gene is TRBJ1-2, the V gene TRBV5-1; a weak D match, TRBD1 (5 bases). The CDR3 has 14 amino acids. Per germline, CDR1 SGHRS and CDR2 YFSETQ. The V end was cut by 0 bases, the J end by 6 bases, with 12 bases between. The CDR3 reads CASSLGAGLNGYTF. The DNA for the CDR3 is TGCGCCAGCAGCTTGGGTGCAGGGTTGAATGGCTACACCTTC.

This rearrangement joins TRBV6-5 to TRBJ1-4; no clear D. The V gene lost 7 bases and the J gene lost 5 bases, with 5 bases spanning the gap. The CDR3 spans 11 residues. Germline V gives CDR1 MNHEY, CDR2 SVGAGI. The CDR3 coding sequence is TGTGCCAGCAAACAAAATGAAAAACTGTTTTTT. This encodes CASKQNEKLFF.